The clone carrying this T cell receptor (beta chain) was seen just once. The data are from a study of blood T cell repertoires in COVID-19. Turning to the study itself: The study drew acute and convalescent COVID-19 samples from the United States, Italy and Spain. From T cells, B-cell-depleted T cells, or PBMCs came the material, which was cDNA or gDNA.

This CDR3 region has 14 residues. V was pared by 4 bases and J by 1 base, with 2 bases of the junction left unmatched. Germline assignment: CDR1 LNHDA and CDR2 SQIVND (reference sequence). Authors' data handling: Amplified reference gene primers provided the basis for estimating nucleated cell counts. The data were produced by immunoSEQ multiplex PCR, yet TCRdb's version contains in-frame clones alone and is incomplete. Clone size and V and J calls were adopted from that table, with D and trimming inferred from the DNA. The sample contains over 250,000 clones, around 90% of which appear only once. The clonotype originates from a young woman with acute or convalescent COVID-19. The sequenced sample was peripheral blood. The chain links TRBV19 to TRBJ1-2; 8 bases agree with TRBD1. The CDR3 DNA reads TGTGCCAGTAGTAGCGGACAGGGTAACTATGGCTACACCTTC. It specifies CASSSGQGNYGYTF. Full variable domain (rest looked up from reference TRBV19 and TRBJ1-2): DGGITQSPKYLFRKEGQNVTLSCEQNLNHDAMYWYRQDPGQGLRLIYYSQIVNDFQKGDIAEGYSVSREKKESFPLTVTSAQKNPTAFYLCASSSGQGNYGYTFGSGTRLTVV.